The 21 T cell receptor beta chains given below trace back to one sample, sequenced in a study of memory CD4+ T cells and cytomegalovirus serostatus. Libraries were prepared by immunoSEQ multiplex PCR; TCRdb keeps only in-frame clonotypes and omits some of them. Among around 50,000 clones, roughly 81% were seen once, and the ten largest hold 1% to 1.2%. The sort gate was single viable CD3+CD4+CD8-CD45RO+ cells for memory CD4+ T cells. The sample consisted of memory CD4+ T cells from blood. The source is an adult in good health and CMV-seronegative.

This clone was detected only once. The chain links TRBV7-3 to TRBJ2-6; D uncertain. Germline values: CDR1 SGHTA, CDR2 FQGTGA. This CDR3 contains 14 residues. The V end was cut by 5 bases, the J end by 0 bases, with 5 bases between. The CDR3 coding sequence is TGTGCCAGCAGCCCGAACTCTGGGGCCAACGTCCTGACTTTC. Translation gives CASSPNSGANVLTF.

This clone was counted a few times. As DNA, the CDR3 is TGTGCCAGCACAGGACAGGGAAACCTACCCCCCTATGGAAACACCATATATTTT. Residues: CASTGQGNLPPYGNTIYF. The chain links TRBV25-1 to TRBJ1-3; 8 nucleotides align to TRBD1. The trim removed 7 bases at V and 3 bases at J, leaving 17 bases unmatched. The length of the CDR3 is 18 residues. Per germline, CDR1 MGHDK and CDR2 SYGVNS.

The chain has TRBV28 and TRBJ2-7, with 11 bases identical to TRBD2. The CDR3 extends over 14 amino acids. Germline V gene lookup returns CDR1 MDHEN and CDR2 SYDVKM. With 2 bases clipped from V and 3 bases from J, the junction kept 0 bases outside the gene matches. CDR3 loop: CASSLGTSGYEQYF. The CDR3 DNA reads TGTGCCAGCAGTTTAGGGACTAGCGGCTACGAGCAGTACTTC.

This clone showed up just once. The chain couples TRBV14 to TRBJ1-4; 8 bases match TRBD1. Unmatched junction bases numbered 11, after V lost 6 bases and J lost 8 bases. Germline lookup yields CDR1 SGHDN and CDR2 FVKESK. There are 15 residues in the CDR3. The CDR3 loop reads CASRSRGRLHEKLFF. As DNA, the CDR3 is TGTGCCAGCAGATCCAGGGGGCGCCTTCACGAAAAACTGTTTTTT.

This clone was seen more than once but under ten times. The CDR3 ends on some other residue instead of the conserved phenylalanine or tryptophan, so this is likely a read error. It is unclear where the CDR3 begins or ends on the DNA, so no DNA is shown, and the CDR3 is as TCRdb lists it. The V gene is TRBV11-3, the J gene TRBJ2-7. The CDR3 adds up to 10 amino acids, both ends counted. CDR1 SGHNT and CDR2 YENEEA come from the germline V gene. The CDR3 protein is CASSLDPPPR.

V gene TRBV7-2 combines with J gene TRBJ1-6; D ambiguous. Germline values: CDR1 SGHTA, CDR2 FQGNSA. Trimming removed 5 bases from V and 8 bases from J, with 28 bases in between. This CDR3 is 19 amino acids long. The CDR3 nucleotides read TGTGCCAGCAGCCGTGTTTTTTTGGGCAGACTCGGGCCAGATTCACCCCTCCACTTT. Amino acids: CASSRVFLGRLGPDSPLHF.

The chain joins TRBV18 to TRBJ2-7, with 8 nucleotides matching TRBD2. The CDR3 has 14 residues. V shed 2 bases and J 2 bases; nucleotides not matched to a gene: 2. The germline CDR1 and CDR2 sequences are KGHSH and LQKENI. The chain's CDR3 is CASSPTSGPYEQYF. The CDR3 DNA reads as TGTGCCAGCTCACCAACTAGCGGACCCTACGAGCAGTACTTC.

The chain combines TRBV11-3 with TRBJ1-1; the D gene is possibly TRBD1 (6 bases). This CDR3 contains 14 residues. Germline-derived CDR1 and CDR2 are SGHNT and YENEEA. Trimming took 1 base from V and 1 from J, leaving 7 bases between them. DNA for the CDR3: TGTGCCAGCAGCTTAGTACAGGGGAACACTGAAGCTTTCTTT. Protein: CASSLVQGNTEAFF.

CDR3 in amino acids: CASSAGPGGDNEQFF. CDR3 nucleotide sequence: TGCGCCAGCAGCGCGGGACCCGGGGGTGACAATGAGCAGTTCTTC. The gene calls are TRBV5-1 and TRBJ2-1; TRBD2 is a possible D gene (6 bases). From germline, CDR1 is SGHRS and CDR2 YFSETQ. The CDR3 spans 15 residues. Trimming stripped 4 bases from V and 5 bases from J, with 16 bases between.

The chain links TRBV18 to TRBJ2-6; 8 nucleotides align to TRBD2. V was pared by 0 bases and J by 2 bases, with 6 bases of the junction left unmatched. Germline V gives CDR1 KGHSH, CDR2 LQKENI. This CDR3 has 18 amino acids. The CDR3 protein is CASSPPSGSPPGANVLTF. The CDR3 DNA is TGTGCCAGCTCACCACCCAGCGGGAGTCCCCCTGGGGCCAACGTCCTGACTTTC. The whole variable domain, remainder taken from reference TRBV18 and TRBJ2-6, is NAGVMQNPRHLVRRRGQEARLRCSPMKGHSHVYWYRQLPEEGLKFMVYLQKENIIDESGMPKERFSAEFPKEGPSILRIQQVVRGDSAAYFCASSPPSGSPPGANVLTFGAGSRLTVL.

The chain couples TRBV18 to TRBJ2-1; possibly TRBD1 for D (5 bases). V lost 4 bases to trimming and J lost 5 bases, with 9 bases between them. Germline assignment: CDR1 KGHSH and CDR2 LQKENI. The length of the CDR3 is 13 residues. CDR3 DNA sequence: TGTGCCAGCTCACAATCCAGGGACAATGAGCAGTTCTTC. The encoded protein is CASSQSRDNEQFF.

This chain connects TRBV4-2 to TRBJ1-1, with TRBD1 as a possible D gene (6 bases). The CDR3 runs 16 residues. V was trimmed by 1 base and J by 0 bases, leaving 12 bases between them. In germline, CDR1 is LGHNA, CDR2 YNFKEQ. Here the CDR3 DNA reads TGTGCCAGCAGCCAAGTAGGGACACCGGTGAACACTGAAGCTTTCTTT. Translation: CASSQVGTPVNTEAFF.

This clone has just a few counts. An end of the junction does not agree with germline; a read error may underlie this. The rearrangement uses TRBV6-6 and TRBJ2-2; 10 bases agree with TRBD2. Per the germline V gene, CDR1 is MNHNY and CDR2 is SVGAGI (reference sequence). This CDR3 has 13 residues. The CDR3 DNA follows: TGCGCAACCAGGACTAGCGGTCCCGGGGAGCTGTTTTTT. It is translated as CATRTSGPGELFF.

The V gene is TRBV11-2, the J gene TRBJ2-7, with D perhaps matching TRBD1 (6 bases). Looked up from germline, CDR1 is SGHAT and CDR2 is FQNNGV. V lost 4 bases and J 2 bases, leaving 15 bases between the germline ends. This CDR3 comprises 15 residues. CDR3 loop: CASSSGHIITYEQYF. The CDR3 nucleotides read TGTGCCAGCAGCTCGGGACACATAATAACCTACGAGCAGTACTTC.

The V call is TRBV2, the J call TRBJ1-5; 8 nucleotides line up with TRBD1. The V gene's germline CDR1 is SNHLY and CDR2 FYNNEI. CDR3 length: 13 amino acids. With V trimmed by 8 bases and J by 7 bases, 7 bases remained unmatched. Here the CDR3 DNA reads TGTGCCAGCGGACAGGGTGGTATGCAGCCCCAGCATTTT. Its translation is CASGQGGMQPQHF.

The J gene is TRBJ1-4, the V gene TRBV21-1; whether TRBD1, the table's D call, matches the DNA was not checked. TRBV21-1 is an annotated pseudogene. CDR3 size: 16 residues. The CDR3 DNA reads TGTGCCAGCAGCTGCCGGGACAGCTTTTCTAATGAAAAACTGTTTTTT. This translates into CASSCRDSFSNEKLFF.

The chain links TRBV20-1 to TRBJ2-2, with D possibly being TRBD1 (5 bases). This CDR3 region has 11 residues. With 3 bases removed from V and 9 bases from J, the gap between germline ends came to 8 bases. Per germline, CDR1 DFQATT and CDR2 SNEGSKA (reference sequence). The CDR3 DNA follows: TGCAGTGCTAGTCAGGGTCGGGAGCTGTTTTTT. Protein: CSASQGRELFF.

This chain joins TRBV27 and TRBJ2-7, with D tentatively TRBD1 (6 bases). The CDR3 is made up of 14 amino acids. Trimming pared 7 bases from V and 7 bases from J, leaving 20 bases between. CDR1 is MNHEY and CDR2 is SMNVEV in the germline V gene (reference sequence). This CDR3 is CASTMNMGRGEQYF. CDR3 nucleotides: TGTGCCAGCACCATGAATATGGGCAGGGGTGAGCAGTACTTC.

This chain links TRBV7-8 with TRBJ1-1; 7 bases agree with TRBD1. Germline-derived CDR1 and CDR2 are SGHVS and FQNEAQ. The CDR3 is made up of 14 amino acids. J lost 6 bases, V lost 4 bases, and 8 bases had no gene match. CDR3 nucleotides: TGTGCCAGCAGCTCCCAGGGGGTGGTCGCTGAAGCTTTCTTT. Translated: CASSSQGVVAEAFF.

The chain recombines TRBV9 with TRBJ1-1; D uncertain. Per the germline V gene, CDR1 is SGDLS and CDR2 is YYNGEE. The CDR3 loop spans 13 amino acids. The V gene lost 0 bases and the J gene lost 5 bases, with 8 bases spanning the gap. DNA of the CDR3: TGTGCCAGCAGCGTAGCCCCTGATACTGAAGCTTTCTTT. Its protein is CASSVAPDTEAFF.

The CDR3 region has the DNA TGCGCCAGCAGCCAAGATCCCAGGTCTACCTATGGCTACACCTTC. This sequence encodes CASSQDPRSTYGYTF. The V gene is TRBV4-3, the J gene TRBJ1-2; D is ambiguous. V shed 0 bases and J shed 4 bases, with 12 bases lying between them. The CDR3 covers 15 residues. CDR1 and CDR2 (germline): LGHNA, YSLEER.